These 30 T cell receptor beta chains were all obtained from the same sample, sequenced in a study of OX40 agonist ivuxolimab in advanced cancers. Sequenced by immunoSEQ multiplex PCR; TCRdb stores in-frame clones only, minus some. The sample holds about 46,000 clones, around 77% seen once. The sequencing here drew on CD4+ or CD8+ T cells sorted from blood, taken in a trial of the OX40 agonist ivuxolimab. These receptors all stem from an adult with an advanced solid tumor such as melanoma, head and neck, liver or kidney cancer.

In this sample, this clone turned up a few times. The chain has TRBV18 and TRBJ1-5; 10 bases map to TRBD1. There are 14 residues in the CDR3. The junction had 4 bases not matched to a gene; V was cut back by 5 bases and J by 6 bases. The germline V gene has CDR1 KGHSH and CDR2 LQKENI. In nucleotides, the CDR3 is TGTGCCAGCTCAACTGGACAGGGGGGTCAGCCCCAGCATTTT. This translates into CASSTGQGGQPQHF.

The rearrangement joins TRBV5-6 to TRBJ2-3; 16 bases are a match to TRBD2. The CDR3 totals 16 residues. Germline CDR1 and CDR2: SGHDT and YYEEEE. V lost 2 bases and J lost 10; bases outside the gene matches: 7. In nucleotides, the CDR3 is TGTGCCAGCAGCTTACCCGGGACTAGCGGGAGGGGGGCGCAGTATTTT. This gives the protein CASSLPGTSGRGAQYF.

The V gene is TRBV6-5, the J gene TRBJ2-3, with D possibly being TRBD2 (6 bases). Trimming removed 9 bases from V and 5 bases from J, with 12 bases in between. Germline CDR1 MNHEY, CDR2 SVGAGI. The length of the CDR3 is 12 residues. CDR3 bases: TGTGCCAGTCGGGGGAGAAGAGATACGCAGTATTTT. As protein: CASRGRRDTQYF.

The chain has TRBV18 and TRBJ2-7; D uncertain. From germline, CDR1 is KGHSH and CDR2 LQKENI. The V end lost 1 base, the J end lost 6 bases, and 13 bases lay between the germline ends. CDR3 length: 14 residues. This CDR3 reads CASSPLDISLEQYF. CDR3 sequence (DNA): TGTGCCAGCTCACCACTAGACATAAGCCTCGAGCAGTACTTC.

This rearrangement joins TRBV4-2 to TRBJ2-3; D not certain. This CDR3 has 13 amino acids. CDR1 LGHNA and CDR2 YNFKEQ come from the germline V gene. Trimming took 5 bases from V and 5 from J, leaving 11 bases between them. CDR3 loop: CASSLPQVDTQYF. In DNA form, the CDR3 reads TGTGCCAGCAGCTTGCCCCAGGTAGATACGCAGTATTTT.

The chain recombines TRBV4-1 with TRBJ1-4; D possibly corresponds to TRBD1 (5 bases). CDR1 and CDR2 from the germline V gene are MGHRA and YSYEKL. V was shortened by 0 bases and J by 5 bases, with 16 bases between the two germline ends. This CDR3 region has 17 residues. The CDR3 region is CASSQDPYGAQNEKLFF. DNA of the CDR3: TGCGCCAGCAGCCAAGATCCCTACGGGGCCCAAAATGAAAAACTGTTTTTT.

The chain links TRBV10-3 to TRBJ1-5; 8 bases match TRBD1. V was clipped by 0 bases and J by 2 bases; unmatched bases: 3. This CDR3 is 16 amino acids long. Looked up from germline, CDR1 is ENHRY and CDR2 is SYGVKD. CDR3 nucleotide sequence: TGTGCCATCAGTGAGTCGACAGGGGTGGGCAATCAGCCCCAGCATTTT. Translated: CAISESTGVGNQPQHF.

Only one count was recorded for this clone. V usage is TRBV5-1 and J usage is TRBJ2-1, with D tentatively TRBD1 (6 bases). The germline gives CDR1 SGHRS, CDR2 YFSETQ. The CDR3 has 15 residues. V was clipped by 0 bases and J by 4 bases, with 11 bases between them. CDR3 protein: CASSLEGTPYNEQFF. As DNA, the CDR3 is TGCGCCAGCAGCTTGGAAGGGACACCTTACAATGAGCAGTTCTTC.

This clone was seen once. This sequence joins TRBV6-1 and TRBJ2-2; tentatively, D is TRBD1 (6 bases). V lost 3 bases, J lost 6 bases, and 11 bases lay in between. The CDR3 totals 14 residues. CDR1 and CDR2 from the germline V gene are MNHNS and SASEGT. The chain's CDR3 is CASSEPGESGELFF. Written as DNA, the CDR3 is TGTGCCAGCAGTGAGCCAGGGGAATCCGGGGAGCTGTTTTTT.

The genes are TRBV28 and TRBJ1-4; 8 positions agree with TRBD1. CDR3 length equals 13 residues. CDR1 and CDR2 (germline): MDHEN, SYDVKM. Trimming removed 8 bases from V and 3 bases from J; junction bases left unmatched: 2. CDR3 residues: CASRTGPNEKLFF. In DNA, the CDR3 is TGTGCCAGCCGGACAGGGCCTAATGAAAAACTGTTTTTT. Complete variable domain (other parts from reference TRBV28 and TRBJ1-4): DVKVTQSSRYLVKRTGEKVFLECVQDMDHENMFWYRQDPGLGLRLIYFSYDVKMKEKGDIPEGYSVSREKKERFSLILESASTNQTSMYLCASRTGPNEKLFFGSGTQLSVL.

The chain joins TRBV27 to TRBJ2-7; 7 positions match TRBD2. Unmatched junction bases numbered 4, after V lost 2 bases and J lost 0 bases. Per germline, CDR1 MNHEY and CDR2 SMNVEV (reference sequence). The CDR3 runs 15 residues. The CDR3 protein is CASSLRGSSSYEQYF. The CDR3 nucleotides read TGTGCCAGCAGTTTACGCGGGAGTAGCTCCTACGAGCAGTACTTC.

The CDR3 coding sequence is TGTGCCACCAGCGGCGGGGGCTCCTACAATGAGCAGTTCTTC. The encoded protein is CATSGGGSYNEQFF. This chain joins TRBV15 and TRBJ2-1; 7 nucleotides align to TRBD2. The CDR3 has 14 amino acids. In germline, CDR1 is LNHNV, CDR2 YYDKDF (reference sequence). V shed 5 bases, J shed 0 bases, and the junction held 1 base outside the gene matches.

The CDR3 spells CASSSVSSNYGYTF. The CDR3 DNA reads TGTGCCAGTAGTAGCGTAAGCTCGAACTATGGCTACACCTTC. The V and J genes are TRBV19 and TRBJ1-2, with D unclear. This CDR3 is built from 14 residues. V was cut by 4 bases and J by 2 bases, with 11 bases left in between. CDR1 LNHDA and CDR2 SQIVND come from the germline V gene (reference sequence).

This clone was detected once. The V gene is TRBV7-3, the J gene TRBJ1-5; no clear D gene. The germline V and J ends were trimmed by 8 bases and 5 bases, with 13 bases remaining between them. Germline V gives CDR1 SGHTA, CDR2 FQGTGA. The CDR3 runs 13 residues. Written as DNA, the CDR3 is TGTGCCAGCTCGAGAGATGGTGATCAGCCCCAGCATTTT. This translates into CASSRDGDQPQHF.

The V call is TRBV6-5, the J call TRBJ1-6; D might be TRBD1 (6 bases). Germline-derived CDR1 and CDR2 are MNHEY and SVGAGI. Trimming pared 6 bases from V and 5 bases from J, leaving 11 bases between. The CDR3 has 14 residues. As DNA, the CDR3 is TGTGCCAGCAGCTTGGGACATAATAATTCACCCCTCCACTTT. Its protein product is CASSLGHNNSPLHF.

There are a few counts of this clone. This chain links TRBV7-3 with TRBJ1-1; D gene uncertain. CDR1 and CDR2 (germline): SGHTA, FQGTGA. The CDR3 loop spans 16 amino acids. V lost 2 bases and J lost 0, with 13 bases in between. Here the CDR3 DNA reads TGTGCCAGCAGCTTAGAGGCTCCGGCCATGAACACTGAAGCTTTCTTT. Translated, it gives CASSLEAPAMNTEAFF.

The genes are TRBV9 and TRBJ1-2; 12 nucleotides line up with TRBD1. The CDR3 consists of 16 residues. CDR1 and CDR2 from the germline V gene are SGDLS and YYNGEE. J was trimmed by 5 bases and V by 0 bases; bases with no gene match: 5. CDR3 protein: CASSVGGTGGKYGYTF. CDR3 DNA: TGTGCCAGCAGCGTAGGAGGGACAGGGGGCAAGTATGGCTACACCTTC.

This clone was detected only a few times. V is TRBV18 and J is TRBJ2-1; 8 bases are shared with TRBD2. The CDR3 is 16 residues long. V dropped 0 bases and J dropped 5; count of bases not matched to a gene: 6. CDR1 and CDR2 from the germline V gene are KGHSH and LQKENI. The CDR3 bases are TGTGCCAGCTCACCACCCACCCGGGGGGGCGACAATGAGCAGTTCTTC. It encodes CASSPPTRGGDNEQFF.

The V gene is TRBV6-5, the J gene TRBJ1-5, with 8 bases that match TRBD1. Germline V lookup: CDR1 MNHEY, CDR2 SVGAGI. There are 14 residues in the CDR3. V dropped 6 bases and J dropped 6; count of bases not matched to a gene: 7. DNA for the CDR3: TGTGCCAGCAGACCGGGACAGGTTTTTCAGCCCCAGCATTTT. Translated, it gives CASRPGQVFQPQHF.

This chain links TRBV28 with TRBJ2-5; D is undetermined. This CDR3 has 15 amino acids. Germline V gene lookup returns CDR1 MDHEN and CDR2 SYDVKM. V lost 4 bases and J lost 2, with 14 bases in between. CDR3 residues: CASSSASPAQETQYF. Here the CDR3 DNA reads TGTGCCAGCAGTTCGGCCAGCCCCGCACAAGAGACCCAGTACTTC.

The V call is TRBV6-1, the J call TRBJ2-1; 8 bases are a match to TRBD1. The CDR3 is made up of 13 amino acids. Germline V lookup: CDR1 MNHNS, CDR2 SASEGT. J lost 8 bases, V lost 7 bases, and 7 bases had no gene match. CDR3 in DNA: TGTGCCAGCACAGGGGGCCTCTGGGATGAGCAGTTCTTC. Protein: CASTGGLWDEQFF.

CDR3 coding DNA: TGTGCCAGCAGTGTTCACCGAGGGACCGGCACTGAAGCTTTCTTT. Its protein product is CASSVHRGTGTEAFF. J is TRBJ1-1 and V is TRBV6-1; possibly TRBD1 for D (5 bases). Germline V CDR1 and CDR2: MNHNS, SASEGT. CDR3 size: 15 residues. V was pared by 4 bases and J by 4 bases, with 16 bases between.

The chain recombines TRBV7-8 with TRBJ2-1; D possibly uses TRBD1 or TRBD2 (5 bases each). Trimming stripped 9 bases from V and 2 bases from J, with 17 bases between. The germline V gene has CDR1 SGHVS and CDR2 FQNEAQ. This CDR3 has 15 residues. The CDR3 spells CASKVRGAPYNEQFF. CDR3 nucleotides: TGTGCCAGTAAAGTTCGGGGCGCGCCCTACAATGAGCAGTTCTTC.

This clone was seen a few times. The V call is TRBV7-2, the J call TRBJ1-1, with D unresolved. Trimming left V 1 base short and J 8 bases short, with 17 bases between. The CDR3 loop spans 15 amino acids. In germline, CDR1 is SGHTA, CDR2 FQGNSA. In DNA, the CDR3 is TGTGCCAGCAGCTTAGGTCTCGGGGTTTCATCCGAAGCTTTCTTT. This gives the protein CASSLGLGVSSEAFF.

In nucleotides, the CDR3 is TGCGCCAGCAGGTTTGGGGGGAGGGCCGATGGTGAGCAGTTCTTC. Residues: CASRFGGRADGEQFF. The rearrangement joins TRBV5-1 to TRBJ2-1, with 7 positions matching TRBD2. V dropped 5 bases and J dropped 9; count of bases not matched to a gene: 14. The CDR3 extends over 15 amino acids. The germline V gene has CDR1 SGHRS and CDR2 YFSETQ.

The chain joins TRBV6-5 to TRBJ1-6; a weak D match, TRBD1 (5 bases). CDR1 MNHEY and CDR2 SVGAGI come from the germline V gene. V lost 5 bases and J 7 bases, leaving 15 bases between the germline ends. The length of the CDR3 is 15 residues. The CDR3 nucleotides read TGTGCCAGCAGTCCCGGGGACCCTGGGAATTCACCCCTCCACTTT. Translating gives CASSPGDPGNSPLHF.

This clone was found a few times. The CDR3 DNA follows: TGTGCCACCCAAGGGACTAGCGGGAGAGGCGAGCAGTACTTC. It translates to CATQGTSGRGEQYF. This chain links TRBV10-3 with TRBJ2-7, with TRBD2 identical over 14 bases. J gave up 6 bases and V 10 bases, and 8 bases lay outside the gene matches. Germline V lookup: CDR1 ENHRY, CDR2 SYGVKD. CDR3 length: 14 residues.

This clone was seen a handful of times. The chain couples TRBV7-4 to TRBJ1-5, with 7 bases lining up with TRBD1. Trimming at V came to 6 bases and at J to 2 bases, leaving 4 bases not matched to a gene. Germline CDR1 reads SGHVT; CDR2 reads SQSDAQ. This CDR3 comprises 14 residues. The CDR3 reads CASSPTGGNQPQHF. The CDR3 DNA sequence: TGTGCCAGCAGTCCTACAGGGGGCAATCAGCCCCAGCATTTT.

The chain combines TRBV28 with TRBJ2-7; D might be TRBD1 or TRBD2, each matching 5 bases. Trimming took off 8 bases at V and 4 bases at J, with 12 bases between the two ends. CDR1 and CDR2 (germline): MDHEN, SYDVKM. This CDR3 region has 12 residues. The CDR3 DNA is TGTGCCAGCGCTGGGGGTCGGTACGAGCAGTACTTC. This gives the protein CASAGGRYEQYF.

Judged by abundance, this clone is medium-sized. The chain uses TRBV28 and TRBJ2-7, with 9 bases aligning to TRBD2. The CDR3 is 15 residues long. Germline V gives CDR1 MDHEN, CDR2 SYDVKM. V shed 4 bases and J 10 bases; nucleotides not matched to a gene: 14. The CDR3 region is CASSSSSGRTFLQYF. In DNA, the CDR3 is TGTGCCAGCAGTTCATCCAGCGGGAGGACCTTCCTCCAGTACTTC.